Listed below are T cell receptor beta chains from one sample, sequenced in a study of blood T cell repertoires in COVID-19. Sequencing used immunoSEQ multiplex PCR; TCRdb keeps in-frame clones, though not all of them. The top ten hold approximately 2% of the sample, which has 250,000 or so clones, 84% seen once. Input material: peripheral blood. The receptor set was obtained from a middle-aged man who had recovered from COVID-19. Both conserved end residues are part of each CDR3. D genes are given only for firm matches. The listing skips clone size in some rows; elsewhere it reads once, few, many or a size class.

cdr3_aa,cdr3_nt,d_call,v_call,clone_size,j_call
CASGSGGTQYF,TGTGCCAGTGGTAGCGGGGGAACGCAGTATTTT,TRBD2,TRBV19,.,TRBJ2-3
CASSSFTGSTGELFF,TGTGCCAGCTCATCCTTTACCGGGAGCACCGGGGAGCTGTTTTTT,.,TRBV18,.,TRBJ2-2
CASSTVTGSDGYTF,TGTGCCAGCAGTACCGTCACAGGGTCCGATGGCTACACCTTC,.,TRBV6-5,few,TRBJ1-2
CASSAVRGNTEAFF,TGTGCCAGCTCAGCCGTACGGGGGAACACTGAAGCTTTCTTT,.,TRBV18,.,TRBJ1-1
CASSYDRDSYEQYF,TGTGCCAGCAGTTACGACAGGGACTCCTACGAGCAGTACTTC,TRBD1,TRBV2,.,TRBJ2-7
CASKGTSGFTGELFF,TGTGCCAGCAAAGGGACTAGCGGATTCACCGGGGAGCTGTTTTTT,TRBD2,TRBV27,.,TRBJ2-2
CATSRDRSGNEKLFF,TGTGCCACCAGCAGAGATCGTAGCGGTAATGAAAAACTGTTTTTT,.,TRBV15,.,TRBJ1-4
CASSPTTGESYGYTF,TGTGCCAGCTCACCAACGACAGGGGAGTCCTATGGCTACACCTTC,TRBD1,TRBV18,.,TRBJ1-2
CASRIRDRVDGYTF,TGTGCCAGTAGGATCCGGGACAGGGTCGATGGCTACACCTTC,TRBD1,TRBV19,few,TRBJ1-2
CASSDKHTNEKLFF,TGTGCCAGCAGTGACAAACACACTAATGAAAAACTGTTTTTT,.,TRBV25-1,.,TRBJ1-4
CASSEARLAGGRREQYF,TGTGCCAGCAGTGAAGCTCGACTAGCGGGGGGCCGTCGCGAGCAGTACTTC,TRBD2,TRBV6-1,.,TRBJ2-7
CARGAQVDTEAFF,TGTGCCAGAGGGGCCCAGGTGGACACTGAAGCTTTCTTT,.,TRBV28,.,TRBJ1-1
CASSFDRVNTEAFF,TGTGCCAGCAGTTTTGACAGGGTCAACACTGAAGCTTTCTTT,TRBD1,TRBV27,once,TRBJ1-1
CASSGRGETSTDTQYF,TGTGCCAGCAGTGGTCGGGGAGAAACTAGCACAGATACGCAGTATTTT,.,TRBV6-1,.,TRBJ2-3
CASSYDSGTGELFF,TGTGCCAGCAGTTACGATAGCGGCACCGGGGAGCTGTTTTTT,.,TRBV6-5,many,TRBJ2-2
CASSIPRDSLNYGYTF,TGTGCCAGTAGTATACCCCGAGACAGCCTCAACTATGGCTACACCTTC,.,TRBV19,.,TRBJ1-2
CASSIVPLNQPQHF,TGTGCCAGTAGTATAGTCCCCCTCAATCAGCCCCAGCATTTT,.,TRBV19,.,TRBJ1-5
CASRLQGSYNEQFF,TGTGCCAGCAGATTACAGGGCTCCTACAATGAGCAGTTCTTC,.,TRBV7-2,.,TRBJ2-1
CASSRLARDREDYGYTF,TGTGCCAGCAGCCGCCTAGCCCGGGACAGGGAAGACTATGGCTACACCTTC,TRBD1,TRBV5-4,.,TRBJ1-2
CASRSTGTEAFF,TGTGCCAGCAGATCCACAGGGACTGAAGCTTTCTTT,.,TRBV2,few,TRBJ1-1
CASSFRMGEQETQYF,TGTGCTAGCAGCTTCCGCATGGGAGAACAAGAGACCCAGTACTTC,.,TRBV7-7,once,TRBJ2-5
CASSTGRPNTEAFF,TGTGCCAGTAGCACAGGACGCCCGAACACTGAAGCTTTCTTT,.,TRBV19,once,TRBJ1-1